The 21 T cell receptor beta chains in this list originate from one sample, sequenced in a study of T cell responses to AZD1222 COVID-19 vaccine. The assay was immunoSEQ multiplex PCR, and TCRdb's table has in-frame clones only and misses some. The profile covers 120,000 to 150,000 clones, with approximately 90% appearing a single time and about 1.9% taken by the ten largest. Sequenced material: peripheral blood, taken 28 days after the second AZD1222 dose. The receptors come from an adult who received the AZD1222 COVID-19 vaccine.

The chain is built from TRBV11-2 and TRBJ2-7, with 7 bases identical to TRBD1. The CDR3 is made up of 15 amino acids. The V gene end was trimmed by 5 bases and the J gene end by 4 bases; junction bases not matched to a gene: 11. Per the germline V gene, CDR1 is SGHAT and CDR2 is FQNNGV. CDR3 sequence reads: CASSPLGTEHYEQYF. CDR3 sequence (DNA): TGTGCCAGCAGCCCACTTGGGACAGAGCATTACGAGCAGTACTTC.

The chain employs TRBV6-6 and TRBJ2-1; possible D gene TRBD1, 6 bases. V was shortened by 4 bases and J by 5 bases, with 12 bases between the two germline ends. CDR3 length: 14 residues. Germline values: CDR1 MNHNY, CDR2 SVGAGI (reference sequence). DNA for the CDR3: TGTGCCAGCAGTTTCTCGGACAGAAACAATGAGCAGTTCTTC. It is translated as CASSFSDRNNEQFF.

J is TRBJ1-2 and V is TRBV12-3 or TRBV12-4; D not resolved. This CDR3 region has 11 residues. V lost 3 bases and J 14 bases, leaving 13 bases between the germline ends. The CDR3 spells CASSFTVDGTF. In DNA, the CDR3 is TGTGCCAGCAGTTTTACTGTGGATGGGACCTTC.

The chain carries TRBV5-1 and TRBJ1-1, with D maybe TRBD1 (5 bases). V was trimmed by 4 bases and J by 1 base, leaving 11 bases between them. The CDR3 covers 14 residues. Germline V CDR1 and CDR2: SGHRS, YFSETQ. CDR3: CASSPGTTNTEAFF. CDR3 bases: TGCGCCAGCAGCCCCGGGACGACGAACACTGAAGCTTTCTTT.

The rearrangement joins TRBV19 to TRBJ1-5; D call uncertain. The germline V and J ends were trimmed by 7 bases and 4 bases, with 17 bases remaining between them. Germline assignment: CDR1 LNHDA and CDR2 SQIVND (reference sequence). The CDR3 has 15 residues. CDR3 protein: CASNLGKSENQPQHF. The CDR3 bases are TGTGCCAGTAATTTGGGAAAGAGTGAGAATCAGCCCCAGCATTTT.

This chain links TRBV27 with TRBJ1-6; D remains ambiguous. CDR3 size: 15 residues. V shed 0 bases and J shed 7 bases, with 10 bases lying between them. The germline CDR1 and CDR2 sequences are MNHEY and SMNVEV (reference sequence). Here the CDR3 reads CASSLSAGMNSPLHF. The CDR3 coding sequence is TGTGCCAGCAGTTTATCGGCGGGAATGAATTCACCCCTCCACTTT.

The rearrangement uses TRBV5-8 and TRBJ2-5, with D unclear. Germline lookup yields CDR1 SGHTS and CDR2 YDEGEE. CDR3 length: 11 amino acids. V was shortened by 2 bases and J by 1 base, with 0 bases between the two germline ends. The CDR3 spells CASSFQETQYF. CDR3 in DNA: TGTGCCAGCAGCTTCCAAGAGACCCAGTACTTC.

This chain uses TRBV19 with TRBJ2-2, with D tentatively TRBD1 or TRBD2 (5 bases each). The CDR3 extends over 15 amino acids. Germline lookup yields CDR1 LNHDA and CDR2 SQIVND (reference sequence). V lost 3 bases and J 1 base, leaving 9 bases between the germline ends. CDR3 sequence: CASSMGRLNTGELFF. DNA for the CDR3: TGTGCCAGTAGTATGGGACGGTTGAACACCGGGGAGCTGTTTTTT.

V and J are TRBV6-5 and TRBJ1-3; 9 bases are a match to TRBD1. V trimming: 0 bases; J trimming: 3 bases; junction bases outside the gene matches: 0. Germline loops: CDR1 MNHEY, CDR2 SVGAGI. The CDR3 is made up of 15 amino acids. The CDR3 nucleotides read TGTGCCAGCAGTTACTCGGGACAGGGTGGAAACACCATATATTTT. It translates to CASSYSGQGGNTIYF.

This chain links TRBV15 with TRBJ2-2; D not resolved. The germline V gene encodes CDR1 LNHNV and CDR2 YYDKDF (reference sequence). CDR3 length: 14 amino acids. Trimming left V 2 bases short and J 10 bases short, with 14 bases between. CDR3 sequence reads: CATSRKHGQMELFF. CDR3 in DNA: TGTGCCACCAGCAGAAAACACGGGCAGATGGAGCTGTTTTTT.

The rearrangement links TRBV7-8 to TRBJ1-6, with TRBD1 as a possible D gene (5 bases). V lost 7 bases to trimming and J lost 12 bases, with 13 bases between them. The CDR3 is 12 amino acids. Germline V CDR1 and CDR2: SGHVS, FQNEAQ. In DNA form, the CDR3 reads TGTGCCAGCAACTCGGGGGAACGACCCCTCCACTTT. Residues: CASNSGERPLHF.

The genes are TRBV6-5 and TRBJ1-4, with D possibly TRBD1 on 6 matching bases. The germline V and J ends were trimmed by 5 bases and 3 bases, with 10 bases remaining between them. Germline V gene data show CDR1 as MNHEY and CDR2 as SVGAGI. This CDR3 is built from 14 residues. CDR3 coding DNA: TGTGCCAGCAGTCACGGGACATCTAATGAAAAACTGTTTTTT. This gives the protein CASSHGTSNEKLFF.

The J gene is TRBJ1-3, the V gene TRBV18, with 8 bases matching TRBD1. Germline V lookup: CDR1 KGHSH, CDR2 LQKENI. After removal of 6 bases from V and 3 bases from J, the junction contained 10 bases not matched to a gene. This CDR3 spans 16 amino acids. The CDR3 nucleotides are TGTGCCAGCTCCCAGGGCCAGGGGGCTTTTGGAAACACCATATATTTT. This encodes CASSQGQGAFGNTIYF.

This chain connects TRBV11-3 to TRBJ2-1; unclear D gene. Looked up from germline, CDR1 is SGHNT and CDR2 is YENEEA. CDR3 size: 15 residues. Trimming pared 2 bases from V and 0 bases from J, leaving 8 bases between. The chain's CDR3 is CASSLRRASYNEQFF. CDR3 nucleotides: TGTGCCAGCAGCTTAAGGAGAGCCTCCTACAATGAGCAGTTCTTC.

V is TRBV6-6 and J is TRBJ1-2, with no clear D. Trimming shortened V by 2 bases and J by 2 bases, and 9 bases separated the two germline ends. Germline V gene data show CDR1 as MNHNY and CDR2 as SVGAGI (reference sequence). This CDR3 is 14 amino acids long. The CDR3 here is CASSYKQTNYGYTF. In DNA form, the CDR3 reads TGTGCCAGCAGTTACAAACAGACGAACTATGGCTACACCTTC.

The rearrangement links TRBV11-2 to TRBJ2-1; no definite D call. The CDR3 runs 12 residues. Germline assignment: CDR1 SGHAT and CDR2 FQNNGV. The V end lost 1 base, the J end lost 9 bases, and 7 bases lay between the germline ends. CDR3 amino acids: CASSLAFGEQFF. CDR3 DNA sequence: TGTGCCAGCAGCTTAGCGTTCGGTGAGCAGTTCTTC.

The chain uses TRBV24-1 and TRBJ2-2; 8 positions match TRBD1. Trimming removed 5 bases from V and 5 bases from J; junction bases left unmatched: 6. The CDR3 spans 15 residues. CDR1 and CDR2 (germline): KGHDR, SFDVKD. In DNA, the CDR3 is TGTGCCACCAGTGTTGCCAGGGGGCTGACCGGGGAGCTGTTTTTT. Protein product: CATSVARGLTGELFF.

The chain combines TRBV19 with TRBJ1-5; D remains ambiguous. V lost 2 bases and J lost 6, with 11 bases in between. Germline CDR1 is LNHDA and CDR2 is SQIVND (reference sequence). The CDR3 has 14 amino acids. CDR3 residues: CASSIMSSGQPQHF. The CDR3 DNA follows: TGTGCCAGTAGTATAATGAGTTCCGGTCAGCCCCAGCATTTT.

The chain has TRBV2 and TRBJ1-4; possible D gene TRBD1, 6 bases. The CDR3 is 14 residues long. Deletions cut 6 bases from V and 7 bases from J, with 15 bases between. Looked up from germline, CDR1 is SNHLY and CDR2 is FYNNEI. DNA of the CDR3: TGTGCCAGCAGCGACGGGGGGGCTGGTGAAAAACTGTTTTTT. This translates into CASSDGGAGEKLFF.

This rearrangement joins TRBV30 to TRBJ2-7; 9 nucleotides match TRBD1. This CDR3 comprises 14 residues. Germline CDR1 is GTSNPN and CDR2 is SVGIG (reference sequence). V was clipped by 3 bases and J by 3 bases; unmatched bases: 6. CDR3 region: CAWRHRDRVYEQYF. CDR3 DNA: TGTGCCTGGAGACACCGGGACAGGGTCTACGAGCAGTACTTC. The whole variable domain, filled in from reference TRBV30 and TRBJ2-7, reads SQTIHQWPATLVQPVGSPLSLECTVEGTSNPNLYWYRQAAGRGLQLLFYSVGIGQISSEVPQNLSASRPQDRQFILSSKKLLLSDSGFYLCAWRHRDRVYEQYFGPGTRLTVT.

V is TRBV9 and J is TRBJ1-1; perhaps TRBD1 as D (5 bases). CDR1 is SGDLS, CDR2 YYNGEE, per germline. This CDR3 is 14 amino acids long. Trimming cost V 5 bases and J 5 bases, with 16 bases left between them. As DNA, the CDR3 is TGTGCCAGCAGGCCAGGGTCGGGAGCGACTGAAGCTTTCTTT. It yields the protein CASRPGSGATEAFF.